What follows are 27 T cell receptor beta chains derived from one specimen sequenced in a study of human versus mouse CDR3 diversity and MHC coevolution. Some clones are missing from TCRdb's copy, which holds only in-frame ones; the method was immunoSEQ multiplex PCR. The data show about 80,000 clones, with about 94% seen just once and 1.1% to 1.5% held by the top ten. Sequenced: naive CD4+ T cells from blood. Subset noted: CD45RO-negative CD62L-positive naive CD4 T cells. These receptors were taken from a person aged 30 to 70 in good health.

The chain couples TRBV7-3 to TRBJ2-7; possibly TRBD1 for D (6 bases). The CDR3 has 14 amino acids. Trimming stripped 4 bases from V and 5 bases from J, with 15 bases between. The germline V gene encodes CDR1 SGHTA and CDR2 FQGTGA. The CDR3 DNA reads TGTGCCAGCAGCTCCCGCGCAGGGGCGAACGAGCAGTACTTC. Translating gives CASSSRAGANEQYF.

The V and J genes are TRBV11-2 and TRBJ2-2; the D gene is possibly TRBD1 (6 bases). The V and J ends lost 5 bases and 2 bases respectively, with 12 bases between them. The CDR3 loop spans 15 amino acids. The V gene's germline CDR1 is SGHAT and CDR2 FQNNGV. The CDR3 nucleotides are TGTGCCAGCAGCAACCCCGGGACAAACACCGGGGAGCTGTTTTTT. As protein: CASSNPGTNTGELFF.

This clone turned up a few times. The V gene is TRBV6-1, the J gene TRBJ1-5; no reliable D call. Germline V gene lookup returns CDR1 MNHNS and CDR2 SASEGT. The CDR3 has 13 amino acids. V was shortened by 8 bases and J by 3 bases, with 11 bases between the two germline ends. The CDR3 region is CASRVSINQPQHF. The CDR3 DNA follows: TGTGCCAGCCGGGTCTCAATCAATCAGCCCCAGCATTTT.

The V gene is TRBV18, the J gene TRBJ1-1; a possible D gene is TRBD1 (5 bases). Between the trimmed V and J ends, which lost 3 bases and 10 bases, there was a span of 12 bases. CDR1 is KGHSH and CDR2 is LQKENI in the germline V gene. The CDR3 contains 12 residues. The CDR3: CASSPLEGVAFF. The CDR3 nucleotides are TGTGCCAGCTCACCGCTTGAAGGGGTAGCTTTCTTT.

The gene calls are TRBV4-3 and TRBJ1-2; 9 nucleotides agree with TRBD1. From germline, CDR1 is LGHNA and CDR2 YSLEER. The V segment lost 3 bases and the J segment 6 bases; nucleotides outside the gene matches: 8. CDR3 length: 15 amino acids. For the CDR3, the DNA is TGCGCCAGCAGCCAGGCCGGGACAGGGTCGGATGGCTACACCTTC. Amino acids: CASSQAGTGSDGYTF.

This chain joins TRBV6-5 and TRBJ1-5; a possible D gene is TRBD1 (6 bases). Germline CDR1 and CDR2: MNHEY and SVGAGI. The ends were cut back, 2 bases at V and 4 bases at J, with 12 bases in the middle. This CDR3 spans 15 amino acids. CDR3 sequence: CASSYPSDRNQPQHF. The CDR3 region has the DNA TGTGCCAGCAGTTACCCCTCGGACAGAAATCAGCCCCAGCATTTT.

This clone was observed a single time. The chain combines TRBV21-1 with TRBJ1-2. TRBV21-1 is a pseudogene locus. The CDR3 is 13 residues long. DNA of the CDR3: TGTGCCAGCAGCAAGAGTGAGGTTGGTGGCTACACCTTC. Amino acid sequence: CASSKSEVGGYTF.

The CDR3 nucleotides are TGCGCCAGCAGCCCGGAGAATGAGCAGTTCTTC. It specifies CASSPENEQFF. The V gene is TRBV5-1, the J gene TRBJ2-1; D not certain. The CDR3 loop spans 11 amino acids. Trimming left V 4 bases short and J 7 bases short, with 6 bases between. Looked up from germline, CDR1 is SGHRS and CDR2 is YFSETQ.

The chain couples TRBV18 to TRBJ2-7; a possible D gene is TRBD1 (6 bases). This CDR3 comprises 16 residues. CDR1 KGHSH and CDR2 LQKENI come from the germline V gene. The V gene lost 0 bases and the J gene lost 4 bases, with 16 bases spanning the gap. DNA of the CDR3: TGTGCCAGCTCACCACCGAGATCAGGGGCGTCTTACGAGCAGTACTTC. Translating it yields CASSPPRSGASYEQYF.

DNA for the CDR3: TGCGCCAGCAGCTCCCTAGCGGGAAACATTCAGTACTTC. The encoded protein is CASSSLAGNIQYF. The chain joins TRBV5-1 to TRBJ2-4, with 8 bases aligning to TRBD2. Unmatched junction bases numbered 2, after V lost 3 bases and J lost 6 bases. The CDR3 length is 13 residues. Germline CDR1 SGHRS, CDR2 YFSETQ.

The chain couples TRBV7-6 to TRBJ1-4; D gene ambiguous. The length of the CDR3 is 16 residues. V dropped 1 base and J dropped 3 bases, with 12 bases sitting between them. Germline CDR1 and CDR2: SGHVS and FNYEAQ. The CDR3 DNA follows: TGTGCCAGCAGCTTAGTGGGTGGGCCCCCTAATGAAAAACTGTTTTTT. Amino acid sequence: CASSLVGGPPNEKLFF. The entire variable domain, with the rest obtained from reference TRBV7-6 and TRBJ1-4, is as follows: GAGVSQSPRYKVTKRGQDVALRCDPISGHVSLYWYRQALGQGPEFLTYFNYEAQQDKSGLPNDRFSAERPEGSISTLTIQRTEQRDSAMYRCASSLVGGPPNEKLFFGSGTQLSVL.

The V gene is TRBV7-2, the J gene TRBJ1-2; 8 nucleotides match TRBD1. Germline lookup yields CDR1 SGHTA and CDR2 FQGNSA. The CDR3 consists of 14 residues. Trimming took 3 bases from V and 8 from J; bases not matched to a gene: 8. In nucleotides, the CDR3 is TGTGCCAGCAGCTTTAGTCAGGGGGCTTGGGGCTACACCTTC. Protein product: CASSFSQGAWGYTF. The full variable domain, completed using reference TRBV7-2 and TRBJ1-2, is GAGVSQSPSNKVTEKGKDVELRCDPISGHTALYWYRQSLGQGLEFLIYFQGNSAPDKSGLPSDRFSAERTGGSVSTLTIQRTQQEDSAVYLCASSFSQGAWGYTFGSGTRLTVV.

V is TRBV6-5 and J is TRBJ2-7; TRBD2 matches at 9 bases. The CDR3 runs 15 residues. J lost 2 bases, V lost 0 bases, and 2 bases had no gene match. Per the germline V gene, CDR1 is MNHEY and CDR2 is SVGAGI. This CDR3 reads CASSYSRGGAYEQYF. The CDR3 bases are TGTGCCAGCAGTTACTCGCGCGGGGGGGCCTACGAGCAGTACTTC.

The V gene is TRBV7-2, the J gene TRBJ2-1; TRBD1 agrees at 7 bases. Germline V CDR1 and CDR2: SGHTA, FQGNSA. V lost 5 bases and J lost 9; bases outside the gene matches: 19. The CDR3 is 17 residues long. This CDR3 is CASSTPTGLPYNSEQFF. CDR3 DNA: TGTGCCAGCAGCACACCGACAGGGCTACCCTACAATAGTGAGCAGTTCTTC.

The chain recombines TRBV30 with TRBJ1-2, with 9 bases fitting TRBD1. The CDR3 loop spans 14 amino acids. Germline loops: CDR1 GTSNPN, CDR2 SVGIG (reference sequence). Unmatched junction bases numbered 6, after V lost 3 bases and J lost 4 bases. CDR3 DNA: TGTGCCTGGAGAGTGGGACAGGGAGTCTATGGCTACACCTTC. Translated: CAWRVGQGVYGYTF. Supplemented by reference TRBV30 and TRBJ1-2, the full variable domain reads SQTIHQWPATLVQPVGSPLSLECTVEGTSNPNLYWYRQAAGRGLQLLFYSVGIGQISSEVPQNLSASRPQDRQFILSSKKLLLSDSGFYLCAWRVGQGVYGYTFGSGTRLTVV.

The chain employs TRBV18 and TRBJ2-5; TRBD1 aligns across 7 bases. V shed 0 bases, J shed 0 bases, and the junction held 1 base outside the gene matches. Germline V gene lookup returns CDR1 KGHSH and CDR2 LQKENI. The CDR3 has 15 residues. The CDR3 protein is CASSPPTGNQETQYF. CDR3 sequence (DNA): TGTGCCAGCTCACCACCGACAGGGAACCAAGAGACCCAGTACTTC. Based on the CDR3 plus reference TRBV18 and TRBJ2-5, the full variable domain is NAGVMQNPRHLVRRRGQEARLRCSPMKGHSHVYWYRQLPEEGLKFMVYLQKENIIDESGMPKERFSAEFPKEGPSILRIQQVVRGDSAAYFCASSPPTGNQETQYFGPGTRLLVL.

The chain links TRBV20-1 to TRBJ2-5; D gene unclear. The CDR3 is 11 residues long. Germline assignment: CDR1 DFQATT and CDR2 SNEGSKA (reference sequence). V shed 3 bases and J shed 5 bases, with 7 bases lying between them. This CDR3 reads CSARVEETQYF. In DNA form, the CDR3 reads TGCAGTGCTAGGGTTGAGGAGACCCAGTACTTC.

This sequence joins TRBV7-2 and TRBJ1-6, with a tentative D call TRBD1 (5 bases). The ends were cut back, 1 base at V and 2 bases at J, with 15 bases in the middle. This CDR3 is 18 amino acids long. Germline V CDR1 and CDR2: SGHTA, FQGNSA. CDR3 nucleotide sequence: TGTGCCAGCAGCTTAGGGTTTATGGGGGGAACCTATAATTCACCCCTCCACTTT. It yields the protein CASSLGFMGGTYNSPLHF. The full variable domain, completed using reference TRBV7-2 and TRBJ1-6, is GAGVSQSPSNKVTEKGKDVELRCDPISGHTALYWYRQSLGQGLEFLIYFQGNSAPDKSGLPSDRFSAERTGGSVSTLTIQRTQQEDSAVYLCASSLGFMGGTYNSPLHFGNGTRLTVT.

This clone showed up just once. The chain links TRBV28 to TRBJ2-1; no firm D call. With 2 bases removed from V and 4 bases from J, the gap between germline ends came to 9 bases. From germline, CDR1 is MDHEN and CDR2 SYDVKM. CDR3 length: 14 amino acids. The CDR3 nucleotides are TGTGCCAGCAGTTTAGCGGAGAAGTACAATGAGCAGTTCTTC. Amino acids: CASSLAEKYNEQFF.

The chain couples TRBV7-2 to TRBJ1-4; no clear D gene. The CDR3 is made up of 13 amino acids. V was cut by 5 bases and J by 7 bases, with 11 bases left in between. The germline V gene encodes CDR1 SGHTA and CDR2 FQGNSA. The CDR3 sequence: CASSPSVSEKLFF. The CDR3 DNA reads as TGTGCCAGCAGCCCCAGCGTGAGTGAAAAACTGTTTTTT.

This chain links TRBV27 with TRBJ2-7; possible D gene TRBD1, 6 bases. The CDR3 runs 16 residues. The germline V and J ends were trimmed by 0 bases and 2 bases, with 14 bases remaining between them. Germline CDR1 reads MNHEY; CDR2 reads SMNVEV (reference sequence). DNA of the CDR3: TGTGCCAGCAGTTTATCGGACAGTCAAGTACCCTACGAGCAGTACTTC. This encodes CASSLSDSQVPYEQYF.

The chain links TRBV6-1 to TRBJ2-7, with 11 nucleotides matching TRBD1. From germline, CDR1 is MNHNS and CDR2 SASEGT. The V and J ends lost 2 bases and 7 bases, in that order; junction bases with no gene match: 4. The CDR3 sequence is 14 residues long. The CDR3 DNA is TGTGCCAGCAGTGAATGGACAGGGGGCGGGGAGCAGTACTTC. This gives the protein CASSEWTGGGEQYF.

The V call is TRBV29-1, the J call TRBJ1-2, with D maybe TRBD1 (6 bases). With 7 bases removed from V and 6 bases from J, the gap between germline ends came to 12 bases. Germline CDR1 reads SQVTM; CDR2 reads ANQGSEA. The CDR3 has 11 amino acids. Here the CDR3 reads CSGRAGDGYTF. The CDR3 DNA reads as TGCAGCGGGCGGGCAGGGGATGGCTACACCTTC.

This rearrangement joins TRBV28 to TRBJ2-7; 10 nucleotides agree with TRBD1. Germline assignment: CDR1 MDHEN and CDR2 SYDVKM. Trimming cost V 5 bases and J 5 bases; bases outside gene matches: 9. The CDR3 length is 15 residues. The CDR3 nucleotides read TGTGCCAGCAGTCTCCCCGGGACAGGGGCTAACGAGCAGTACTTC. Protein: CASSLPGTGANEQYF.

CDR3 region: CASRTGSGYPYEQYF. CDR3 DNA: TGTGCCAGCAGAACCGGTTCAGGTTACCCCTACGAGCAGTACTTC. The chain joins TRBV6-6 to TRBJ2-7; D is uncertain. There are 15 residues in the CDR3. The germline CDR1 and CDR2 sequences are MNHNY and SVGAGI (reference sequence). V was pared by 6 bases and J by 2 bases, with 17 bases between.

The J gene is TRBJ2-2, the V gene TRBV18; D gene ambiguous. V was pared by 3 bases and J by 5 bases, with 13 bases between. Germline V gives CDR1 KGHSH, CDR2 LQKENI. The CDR3 is made up of 15 amino acids. This chain's CDR3 is CASSPTMTKTGELFF. The CDR3 nucleotides are TGTGCCAGCTCACCGACCATGACAAAGACCGGGGAGCTGTTTTTT.

The genes are TRBV4-3 and TRBJ1-2; 8 positions agree with TRBD1. In germline, CDR1 is LGHNA, CDR2 YSLEER. This CDR3 comprises 16 residues. Trimming removed 3 bases from V and 8 bases from J; junction bases left unmatched: 14. The CDR3 DNA sequence: TGCGCCAGCAGCCAGATAACGGGACAGGATCGGATAGGCTACACCTTC. It specifies CASSQITGQDRIGYTF.